This T cell receptor (beta chain) appears in the sequencing data of a study of technical replicates of blood from several donors. Germline CDR1 WNHNN, CDR2 SYGVQD (reference sequence). The V end was cut by 2 bases, the J end by 7 bases, with 14 bases between. The CDR3 is 15 residues long. The repertoire was sequenced with immunoSEQ multiplex PCR; TCRdb's copy has only in-frame clones and lacks some. This table has roughly 13,000 clones, approximately 95% appearing once. The TCR originated in a human donor in good health. Sequencing was carried out using PBMCs. The V and J genes are TRBV10-1 and TRBJ2-2, with TRBD2 as a possible D gene (5 bases). CDR3 sequence (DNA): TGCGCCAGCAGTGAGGGAGTAGACTATGTCGGGGAGCTGTTTTTT. It encodes CASSEGVDYVGELFF.